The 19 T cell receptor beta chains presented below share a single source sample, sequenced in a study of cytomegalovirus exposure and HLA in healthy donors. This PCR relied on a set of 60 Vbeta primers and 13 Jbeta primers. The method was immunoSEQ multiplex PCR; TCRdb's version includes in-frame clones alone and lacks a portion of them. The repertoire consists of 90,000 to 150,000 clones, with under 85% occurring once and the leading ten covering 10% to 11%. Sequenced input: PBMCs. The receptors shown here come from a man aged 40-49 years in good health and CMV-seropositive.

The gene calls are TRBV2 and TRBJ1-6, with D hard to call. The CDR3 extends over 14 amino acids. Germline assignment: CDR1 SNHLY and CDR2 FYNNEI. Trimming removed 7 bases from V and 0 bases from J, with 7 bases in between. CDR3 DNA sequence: TGTGCCAGCATTGAGAGCTCCTATAATTCACCCCTCCACTTT. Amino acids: CASIESSYNSPLHF.

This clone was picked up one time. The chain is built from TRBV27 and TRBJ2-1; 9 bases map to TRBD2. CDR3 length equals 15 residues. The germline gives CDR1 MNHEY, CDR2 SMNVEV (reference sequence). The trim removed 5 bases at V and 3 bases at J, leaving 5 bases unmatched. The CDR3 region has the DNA TGTGCCAGCAGTCGCGCGGGGGGGGACTACAATGAGCAGTTCTTC. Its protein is CASSRAGGDYNEQFF.

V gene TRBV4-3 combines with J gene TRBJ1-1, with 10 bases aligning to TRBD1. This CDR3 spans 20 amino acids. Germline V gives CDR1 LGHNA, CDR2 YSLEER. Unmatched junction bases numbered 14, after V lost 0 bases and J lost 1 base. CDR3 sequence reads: CASSQDLSRTGGARNTEAFF. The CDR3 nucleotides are TGCGCCAGCAGCCAAGATCTTTCCCGGACAGGGGGGGCTAGGAACACTGAAGCTTTCTTT.

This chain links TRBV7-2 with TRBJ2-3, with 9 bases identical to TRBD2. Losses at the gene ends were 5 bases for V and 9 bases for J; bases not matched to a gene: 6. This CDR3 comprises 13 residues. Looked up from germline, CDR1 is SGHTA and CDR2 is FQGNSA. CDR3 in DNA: TGTGCCAGCAGCCGTAGCGGGGGTGAGACGCAGTATTTT. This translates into CASSRSGGETQYF.

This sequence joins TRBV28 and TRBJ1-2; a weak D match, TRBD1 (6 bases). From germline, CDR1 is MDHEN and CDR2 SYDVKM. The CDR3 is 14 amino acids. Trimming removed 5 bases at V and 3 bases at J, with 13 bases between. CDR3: CASSPQGHDYGYTF. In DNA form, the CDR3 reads TGTGCCAGCAGTCCTCAGGGACACGACTATGGCTACACCTTC.

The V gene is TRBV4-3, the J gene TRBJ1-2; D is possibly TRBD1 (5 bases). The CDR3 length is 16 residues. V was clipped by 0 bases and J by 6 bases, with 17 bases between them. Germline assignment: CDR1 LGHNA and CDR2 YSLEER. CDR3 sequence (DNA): TGCGCCAGCAGCCAAGACCCTACAGTCGGGGGGGATGGCTACACCTTC. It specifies CASSQDPTVGGDGYTF.

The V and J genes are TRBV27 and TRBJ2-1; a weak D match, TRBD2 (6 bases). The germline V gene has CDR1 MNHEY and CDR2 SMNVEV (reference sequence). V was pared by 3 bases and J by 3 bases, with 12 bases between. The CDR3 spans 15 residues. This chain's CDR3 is CASSFRFGSYNEQFF. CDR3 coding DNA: TGTGCCAGCAGTTTTCGCTTCGGGAGCTACAATGAGCAGTTCTTC.

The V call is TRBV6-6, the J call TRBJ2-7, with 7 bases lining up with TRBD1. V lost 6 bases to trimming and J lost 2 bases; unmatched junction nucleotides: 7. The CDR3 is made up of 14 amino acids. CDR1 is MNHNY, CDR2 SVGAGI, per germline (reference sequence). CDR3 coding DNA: TGTGCCAGCAGGACCGGACAGGTAACCTACGAGCAGTACTTC. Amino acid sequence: CASRTGQVTYEQYF.

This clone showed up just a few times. CDR3 amino acids: CAASGQGALLAFF. CDR3 DNA sequence: TGTGCCGCCTCAGGACAGGGGGCTTTGTTAGCTTTCTTT. This chain uses TRBV19 with TRBJ1-1; 11 bases align to TRBD1. The CDR3 has 13 amino acids. The V gene's germline CDR1 is LNHDA and CDR2 SQIVND (reference sequence). V trimming: 11 bases; J trimming: 10 bases; junction bases outside the gene matches: 12.

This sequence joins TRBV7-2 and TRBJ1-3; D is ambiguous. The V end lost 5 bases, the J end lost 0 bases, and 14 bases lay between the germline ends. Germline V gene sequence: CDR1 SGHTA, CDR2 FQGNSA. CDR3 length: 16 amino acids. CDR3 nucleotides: TGTGCCAGCAGCCCCCGGGGAGTATACTCTGGAAACACCATATATTTT. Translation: CASSPRGVYSGNTIYF. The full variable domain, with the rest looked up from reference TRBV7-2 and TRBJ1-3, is GAGVSQSPSNKVTEKGKDVELRCDPISGHTALYWYRQSLGQGLEFLIYFQGNSAPDKSGLPSDRFSAERTGGSVSTLTIQRTQQEDSAVYLCASSPRGVYSGNTIYFGEGSWLTVV.

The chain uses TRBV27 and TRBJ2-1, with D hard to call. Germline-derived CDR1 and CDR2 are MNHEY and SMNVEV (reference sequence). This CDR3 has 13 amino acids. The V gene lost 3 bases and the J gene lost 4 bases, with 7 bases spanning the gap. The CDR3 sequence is CASSFRGYNEQFF. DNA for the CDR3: TGTGCCAGCAGTTTTAGAGGTTACAATGAGCAGTTCTTC.

CDR3 residues: CASSIEVSYEQYF. CDR3 in DNA: TGTGCCAGTAGTATCGAGGTCTCCTACGAGCAGTACTTC. This chain connects TRBV19 to TRBJ2-7; D gene unclear. Looked up from germline, CDR1 is LNHDA and CDR2 is SQIVND (reference sequence). Trimming shortened V by 3 bases and J by 0 bases, and 6 bases separated the two germline ends. The CDR3 spans 13 residues. Using reference TRBV19 and TRBJ2-7 for the parts outside the CDR3, the full variable domain is DGGITQSPKYLFRKEGQNVTLSCEQNLNHDAMYWYRQDPGQGLRLIYYSQIVNDFQKGDIAEGYSVSREKKESFPLTVTSAQKNPTAFYLCASSIEVSYEQYFGPGTRLTVT.

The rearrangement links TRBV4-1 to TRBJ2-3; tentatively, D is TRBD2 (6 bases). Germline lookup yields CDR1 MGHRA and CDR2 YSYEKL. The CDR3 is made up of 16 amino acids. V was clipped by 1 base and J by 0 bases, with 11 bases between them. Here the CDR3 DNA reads TGCGCCAGCAGCCAAGTACTAGCCCTAAGCACAGATACGCAGTATTTT. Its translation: CASSQVLALSTDTQYF.

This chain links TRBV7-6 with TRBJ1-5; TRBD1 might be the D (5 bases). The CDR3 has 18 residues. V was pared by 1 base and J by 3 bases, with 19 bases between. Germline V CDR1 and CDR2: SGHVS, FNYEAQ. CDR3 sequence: CASSLGSGDGALNQPQHF. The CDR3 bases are TGTGCCAGCAGCTTAGGTAGTGGCGATGGGGCCCTCAATCAGCCCCAGCATTTT.

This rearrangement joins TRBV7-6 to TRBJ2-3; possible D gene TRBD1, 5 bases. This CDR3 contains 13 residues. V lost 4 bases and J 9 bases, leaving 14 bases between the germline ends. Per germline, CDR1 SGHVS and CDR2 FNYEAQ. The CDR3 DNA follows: TGTGCCAGCAGCTCTACCCAGGGTGCGACGCAGTATTTT. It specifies CASSSTQGATQYF.

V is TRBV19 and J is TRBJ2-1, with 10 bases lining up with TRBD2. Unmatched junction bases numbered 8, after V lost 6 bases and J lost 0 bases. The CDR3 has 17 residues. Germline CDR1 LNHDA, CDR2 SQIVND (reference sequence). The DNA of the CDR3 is TGTGCCAGTAGCCACCGGGAGCGGGGGGGCTCCTACAATGAGCAGTTCTTC. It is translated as CASSHRERGGSYNEQFF.

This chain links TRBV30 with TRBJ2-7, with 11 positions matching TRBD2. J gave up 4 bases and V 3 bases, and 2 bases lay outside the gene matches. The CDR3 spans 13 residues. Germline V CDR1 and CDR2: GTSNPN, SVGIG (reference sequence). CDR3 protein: CAWRTSGDYEQYF. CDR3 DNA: TGTGCCTGGAGGACTAGCGGGGATTACGAGCAGTACTTC.

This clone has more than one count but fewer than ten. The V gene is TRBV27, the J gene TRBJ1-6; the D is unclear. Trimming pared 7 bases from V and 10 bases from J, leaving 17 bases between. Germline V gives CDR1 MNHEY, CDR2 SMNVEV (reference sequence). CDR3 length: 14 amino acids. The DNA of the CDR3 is TGTGCCAGCACCGGAGGGTGGGAGGTCTCACCCCTCCACTTT. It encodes CASTGGWEVSPLHF.

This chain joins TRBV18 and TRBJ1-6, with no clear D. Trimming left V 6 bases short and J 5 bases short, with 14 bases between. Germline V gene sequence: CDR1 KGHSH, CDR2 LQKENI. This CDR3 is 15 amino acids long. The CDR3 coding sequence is TGTGCCAGCTCCCCAGGCGGATTGAATAATTCACCCCTCCACTTT. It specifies CASSPGGLNNSPLHF.